The rows below give T cell receptor beta chains drawn from one sample of a study of shared clonotypes between healthy human individuals. Assay: immunoSEQ multiplex PCR; the TCRdb copy retains only in-frame clones and omits some. The sample records about 2.4 million clones, 93% being singletons. Sample: naive CD4+ T cells from PBMCs. These TCRs come from a man aged 18 to 35 in good health. Some clones in this sample may be carry-over from other donors' samples. Both conserved end residues are trimmed from each CDR3.

CDR3 protein	J gene	CDR3 length	V gene
ASSEHSYEQY	TRBJ2-7	10	TRBV2
ASSRRDRLNTEAF	TRBJ1-1	13	TRBV14
ASSDGLFSQETQY	TRBJ2-5	13	TRBV2
ASSSGASVDTQY	TRBJ2-3	12	TRBV6-6
ASSYSMETSTDTQY	TRBJ2-3	14	TRBV6-6
AISDRARPNQPQH	TRBJ1-5	13	TRBV10-3
ASSLGLAGLYEQY	TRBJ2-7	13	TRBV4-1
ATRTEGETQY	TRBJ2-5	10	TRBV19
ASRWEGAPYEQY	TRBJ2-7	12	TRBV5-1
ASSGRERSTDTQY	TRBJ2-3	13	TRBV6-6
ASSLTGGPDTQY	TRBJ2-3	12	TRBV27
ASSPGTGAYEQY	TRBJ2-7	12	TRBV7-7
ASGSQGTDTQY	TRBJ2-3	11	TRBV12-5
ASSEMTTANYEQY	TRBJ2-7	13	TRBV6-1
SVERISGNTIY	TRBJ1-3	11	TRBV29-1
ASSSLGQQNSPLH	TRBJ1-6	13	TRBV7-9
ASSPNGGENPQH	TRBJ1-5	12	TRBV28
ASRFGQGHQPQH	TRBJ1-5	12	TRBV27
ASSILGVVNEQF	TRBJ2-1	12	TRBV19
ATSRRIAGEDNEQF	TRBJ2-1	14	TRBV15
ASSQSRREQETQY	TRBJ2-5	13	TRBV23-1
ASSPAYGRAEDTQY	TRBJ2-3	14	TRBV18
ASSQEGGDGEKLF	TRBJ1-4	13	TRBV4-3
ASGRGGQWGNTIY	TRBJ1-3	13	TRBV28
ASRNREGANEKLF	TRBJ1-4	13	TRBV2
ASSQGGHTDTQY	TRBJ2-3	12	TRBV6-5
ATSRVGSAQQPQH	TRBJ1-5	13	TRBV15
ASSGVGNQPQH	TRBJ1-5	11	TRBV4-1
ASSERGADTQY	TRBJ2-3	11	TRBV5-1
SIAGTGGNYGYT	TRBJ1-2	12	TRBV29-1
ASSKRTGEKLF	TRBJ1-4	11	TRBV9
ASSLPFGGRDSYPQETQY	TRBJ2-5	18	TRBV18
ASSRDRGQLF	TRBJ1-4	10	TRBV14
ASSPTGIYGYT	TRBJ1-2	11	TRBV2
ASSLAETQY	TRBJ2-5	9	TRBV7-9
ASSPHSGTGYNEQF	TRBJ2-1	14	TRBV7-9
SVVGLAREQF	TRBJ2-1	10	TRBV29-1
ASSVAPGGGNIQY	TRBJ2-4	13	TRBV9
ASSLHGGEAF	TRBJ1-1	10	TRBV19
ASSQSNGRDKSYEQY	NA	15	TRBV4-1
AWSVGGGETQY	TRBJ2-5	11	TRBV30
ASSSLKTGGNTIY	TRBJ1-3	13	TRBV5-5
ASSLGTGRFYEQY	TRBJ2-7	13	TRBV6-6
ASSLLAGGHNIQY	TRBJ2-4	13	TRBV27
ASRPIMFTDTQY	TRBJ2-3	12	TRBV6-1
ASSLAAGKLF	TRBJ1-4	10	TRBV5-6
AWSGWDRDGDTQY	TRBJ2-3	13	TRBV30
ASSWGDNFEGNTIY	TRBJ1-3	14	TRBV5-1
ASRGTLMGTDTQY	TRBJ2-3	13	TRBV6-1
ASSEAPGTAETQY	TRBJ2-5	13	TRBV6-1
ASSSGGALHNEQF	TRBJ2-1	13	TRBV11-2
ASSPTVVGPNEQF	TRBJ2-1	13	TRBV28